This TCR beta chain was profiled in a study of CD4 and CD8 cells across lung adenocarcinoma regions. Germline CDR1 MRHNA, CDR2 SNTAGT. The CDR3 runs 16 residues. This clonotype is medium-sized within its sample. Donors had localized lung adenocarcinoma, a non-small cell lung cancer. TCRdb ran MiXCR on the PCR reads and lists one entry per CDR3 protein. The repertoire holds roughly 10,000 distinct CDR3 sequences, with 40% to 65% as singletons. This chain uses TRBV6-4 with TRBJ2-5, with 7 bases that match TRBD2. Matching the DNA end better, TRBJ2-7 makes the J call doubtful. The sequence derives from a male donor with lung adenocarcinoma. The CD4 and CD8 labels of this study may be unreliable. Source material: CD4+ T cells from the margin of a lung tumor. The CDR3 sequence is CASSDSKSGINYEQYF. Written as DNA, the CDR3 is TGTGCCAGCAGTGACTCGAAAAGCGGGATTAACTACGAGCAGTACTTC.